This T cell receptor (beta chain) was identified during a study of early T cells in non-severe SARS-CoV-2 infection. The overall study: Chains were not paired, and sequencing was done on bulk RNA from unsorted whole blood.

This clonotype was found a few times. Its antigen remains unidentified. Whole-study results and caveats: VDJdb-based matching was biased toward anti-spike CD8 responses and missed private and CD4 specificities.

Germline CDR1 is SNHLY and CDR2 is FYNNEI. The V segment lost 5 bases and the J segment 2 bases; nucleotides outside the gene matches: 8. The CDR3 sequence is 17 residues long. Attachment of unique molecular identifiers to individual cDNA molecules was performed. TCRdb redid the calling of the 5' RACE reads with MiXCR, one entry per CDR3 protein. The data show 50,000 to 60,000 distinct CDR3 sequences, 8.5% to 12% seen once. The genes are TRBV2 and TRBJ2-3; 12 bases agree with TRBD2. The specimen was whole blood. This receptor was identified in an adult who was a healthcare worker with PCR-confirmed SARS-CoV-2 infection or an uninfected control (not recorded which). Here the CDR3 DNA reads TGTGCCAGCAGTAACCCGACTAGCGGGGGAACCACAGATACGCAGTATTTT. Protein sequence: CASSNPTSGGTTDTQYF.